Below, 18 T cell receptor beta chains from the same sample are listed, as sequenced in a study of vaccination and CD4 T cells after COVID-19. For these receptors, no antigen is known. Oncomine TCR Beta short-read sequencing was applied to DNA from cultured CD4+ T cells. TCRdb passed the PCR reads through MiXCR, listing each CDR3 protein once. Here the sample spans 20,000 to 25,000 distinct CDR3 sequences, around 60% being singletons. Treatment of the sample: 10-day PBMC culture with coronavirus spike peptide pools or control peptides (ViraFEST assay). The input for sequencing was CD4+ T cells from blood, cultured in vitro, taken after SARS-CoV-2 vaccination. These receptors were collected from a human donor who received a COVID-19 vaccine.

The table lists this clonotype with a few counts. For the CDR3, the DNA is TGCAGTGCTAGGGGCGGGGGGGTATCAACAGATACGCAGTATTTT. Protein product: CSARGGGVSTDTQYF. The rearrangement joins TRBV20-1 to TRBJ2-3; TRBD2 matches 9 bases. The CDR3 is 15 residues long. The germline gives CDR1 DFQATT, CDR2 SNEGSKA (reference sequence). The V gene end was trimmed by 3 bases and the J gene end by 3 bases; junction bases not matched to a gene: 7.

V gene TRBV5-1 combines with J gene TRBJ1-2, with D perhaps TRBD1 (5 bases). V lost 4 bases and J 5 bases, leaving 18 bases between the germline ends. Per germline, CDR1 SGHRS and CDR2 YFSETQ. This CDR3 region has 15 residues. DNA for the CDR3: TGCGCCAGCAGCCCGGGAGGGGCCCTTGGGTATGGCTACACCTTC. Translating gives CASSPGGALGYGYTF.

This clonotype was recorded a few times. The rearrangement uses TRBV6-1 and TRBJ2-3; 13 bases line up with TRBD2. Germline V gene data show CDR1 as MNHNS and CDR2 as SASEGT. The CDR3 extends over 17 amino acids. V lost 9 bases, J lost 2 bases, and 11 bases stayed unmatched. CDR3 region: CASRKGGLAGNTDTQYF. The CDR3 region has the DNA TGTGCCAGTAGGAAAGGGGGACTAGCGGGGAACACAGATACGCAGTATTTT.

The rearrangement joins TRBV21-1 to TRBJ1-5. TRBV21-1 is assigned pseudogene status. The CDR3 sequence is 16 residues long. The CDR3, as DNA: TGTGCCAGCAGCAAAAACGGGGTATTTGGCAATCAGCCCCAGCATTTT. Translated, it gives CASSKNGVFGNQPQHF.

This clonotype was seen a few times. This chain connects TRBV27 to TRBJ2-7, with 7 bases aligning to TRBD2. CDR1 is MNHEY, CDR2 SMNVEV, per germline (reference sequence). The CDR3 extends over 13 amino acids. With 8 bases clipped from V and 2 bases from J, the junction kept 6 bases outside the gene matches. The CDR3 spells CASVGTTPYEQYF. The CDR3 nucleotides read TGTGCCAGCGTTGGGACTACACCCTACGAGCAGTACTTC.

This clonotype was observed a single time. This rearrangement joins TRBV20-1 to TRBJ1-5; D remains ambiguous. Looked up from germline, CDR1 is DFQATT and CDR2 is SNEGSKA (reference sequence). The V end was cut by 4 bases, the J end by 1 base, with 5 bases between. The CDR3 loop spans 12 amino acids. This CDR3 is CSATRSNQPQHF. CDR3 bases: TGCAGTGCTACAAGGAGCAATCAGCCCCAGCATTTT.

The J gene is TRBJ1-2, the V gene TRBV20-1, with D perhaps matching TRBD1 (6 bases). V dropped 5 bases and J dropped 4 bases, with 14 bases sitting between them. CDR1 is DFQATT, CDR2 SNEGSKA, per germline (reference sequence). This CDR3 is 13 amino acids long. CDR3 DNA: TGCAGTGCTCAAAGACCGACAGGCTATGGCTACACCTTC. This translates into CSAQRPTGYGYTF.

This CDR3 is CASTPAGRGATEQFF. Written as DNA, the CDR3 is TGTGCCAGCACACCGGCGGGGCGGGGGGCGACTGAGCAGTTCTTC. The chain couples TRBV6-1 to TRBJ2-1, with 8 bases lining up with TRBD2. The V and J ends lost 7 bases and 9 bases, in that order; junction bases with no gene match: 14. The CDR3 is made up of 15 amino acids. Germline lookup yields CDR1 MNHNS and CDR2 SASEGT.

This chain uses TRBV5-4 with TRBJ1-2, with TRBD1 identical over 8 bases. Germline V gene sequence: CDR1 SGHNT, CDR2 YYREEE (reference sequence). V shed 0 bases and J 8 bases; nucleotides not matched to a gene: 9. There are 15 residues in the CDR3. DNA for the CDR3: TGTGCCAGCAGCTTGGCGCTGGACAGGGTAGGGGGCTACACCTTC. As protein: CASSLALDRVGGYTF.

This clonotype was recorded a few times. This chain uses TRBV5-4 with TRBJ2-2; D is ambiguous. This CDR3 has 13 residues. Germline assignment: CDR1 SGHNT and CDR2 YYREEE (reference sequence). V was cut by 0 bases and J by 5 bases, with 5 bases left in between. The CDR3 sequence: CASSLGQTGELFF. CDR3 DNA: TGTGCCAGCAGCTTGGGGCAGACCGGGGAGCTGTTTTTT.

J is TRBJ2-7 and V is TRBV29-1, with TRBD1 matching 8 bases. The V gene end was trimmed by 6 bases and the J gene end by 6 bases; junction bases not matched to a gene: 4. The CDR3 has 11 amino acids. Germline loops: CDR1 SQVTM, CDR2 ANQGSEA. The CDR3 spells CSVRTGSEQYF. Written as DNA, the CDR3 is TGCAGCGTCCGGACAGGGTCCGAGCAGTACTTC.

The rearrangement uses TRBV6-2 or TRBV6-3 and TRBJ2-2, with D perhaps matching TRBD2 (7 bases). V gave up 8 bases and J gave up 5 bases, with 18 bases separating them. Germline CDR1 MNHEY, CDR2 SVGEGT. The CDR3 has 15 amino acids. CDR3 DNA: TGTGCCAGCGGAGCCCGGGGGGCTGGAACCGGGGAGCTGTTTTTT. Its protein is CASGARGAGTGELFF.

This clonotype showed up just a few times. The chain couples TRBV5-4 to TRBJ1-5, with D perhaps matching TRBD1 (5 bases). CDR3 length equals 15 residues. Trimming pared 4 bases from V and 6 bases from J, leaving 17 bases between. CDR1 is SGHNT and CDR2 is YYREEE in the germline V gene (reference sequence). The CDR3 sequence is CASSNFPAGGQPQHF. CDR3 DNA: TGTGCCAGCAGCAATTTCCCGGCGGGGGGTCAGCCCCAGCATTTT.

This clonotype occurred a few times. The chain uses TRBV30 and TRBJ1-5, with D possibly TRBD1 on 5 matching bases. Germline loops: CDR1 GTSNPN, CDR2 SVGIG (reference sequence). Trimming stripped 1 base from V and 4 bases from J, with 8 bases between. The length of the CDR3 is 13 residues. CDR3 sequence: CAWSADRNQPQHF. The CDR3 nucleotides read TGTGCCTGGAGTGCCGACAGAAATCAGCCCCAGCATTTT. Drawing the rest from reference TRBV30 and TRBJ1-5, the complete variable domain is SQTIHQWPATLVQPVGSPLSLECTVEGTSNPNLYWYRQAAGRGLQLLFYSVGIGQISSEVPQNLSASRPQDRQFILSSKKLLLSDSGFYLCAWSADRNQPQHFGDGTRLSIL.

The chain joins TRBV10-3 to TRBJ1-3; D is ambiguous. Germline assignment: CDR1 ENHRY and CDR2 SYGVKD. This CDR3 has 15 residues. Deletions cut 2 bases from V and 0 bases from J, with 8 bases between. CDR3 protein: CAISETAISGNTIYF. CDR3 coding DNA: TGTGCCATCAGTGAGACAGCGATCTCTGGAAACACCATATATTTT.

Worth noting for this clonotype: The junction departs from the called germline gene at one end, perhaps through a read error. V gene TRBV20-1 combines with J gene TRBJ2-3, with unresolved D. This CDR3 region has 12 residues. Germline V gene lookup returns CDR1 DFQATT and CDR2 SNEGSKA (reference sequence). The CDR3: CGAGRNTDTQYF. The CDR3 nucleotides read TGCGGTGCTGGCCGGAACACAGATACGCAGTATTTT.

CDR3 amino acids: CASSRPNEQFF. DNA of the CDR3: TGTGCCAGCAGTAGGCCCAATGAGCAGTTCTTC. This chain joins TRBV2 and TRBJ2-1; no clear D. The CDR3 is made up of 11 amino acids. CDR1 and CDR2 from the germline V gene are SNHLY and FYNNEI. With 5 bases removed from V and 6 bases from J, the gap between germline ends came to 5 bases.

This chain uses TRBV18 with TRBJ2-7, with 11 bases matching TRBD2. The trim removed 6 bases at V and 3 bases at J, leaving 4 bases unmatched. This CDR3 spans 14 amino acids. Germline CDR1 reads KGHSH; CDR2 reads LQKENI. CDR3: CASSRLAGIYEQYF. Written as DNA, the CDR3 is TGTGCCAGCTCCCGACTAGCGGGAATCTACGAGCAGTACTTC.